The rows below give T cell receptor beta chains drawn from one sample of a study of blood T cells in healthy people across ages. MiXCR was run by TCRdb on the 5' RACE reads, yielding one entry per CDR3 protein. Of approximately 770,000 distinct CDR3 sequences in the sample, roughly 60% are singletons; the top ten hold over 20%. The specimen was blood. The receptors stem from a young man in good health. CDR3s include the opening cysteine and the closing phenylalanine or tryptophan. The D gene is left open where the match is weak. Only part of the rows carry a size: once, few, many, or a class if the clone is expanded.

J: TRBJ2-3; length: 15; D: .; V: TRBV11-2; size: few; DNA: TGTGCCAGCAGCTTAGATGGTGGGAACACAGATACGCAGTATTTT; CDR3: CASSLDGGNTDTQYF
J: TRBJ2-6; length: 16; D: .; V: TRBV10-3; size: .; DNA: TGTGCCATCCCAGGGAGCCCTATCTCTGGGGCCAACGTCCTGACTTTC; CDR3: CAIPGSPISGANVLTF
J: TRBJ1-4; length: 16; D: .; V: TRBV6-1; size: .; DNA: TGTGCCAGCAGTGGGTTGAACGGAGCAACTAATGAAAAACTGTTTTTT; CDR3: CASSGLNGATNEKLFF
J: TRBJ2-7; length: 14; D: TRBD1; V: TRBV7-9; size: .; DNA: TGTGCCAGCAGCTTAACAGGGGGCTTCTACGAGCAGTACTTC; CDR3: CASSLTGGFYEQYF
J: TRBJ2-7; length: 13; D: .; V: TRBV20-1; size: few; DNA: TGCAGTGCTTCGGAGAGGGTGGGTTACGAGCAGTACTTC; CDR3: CSASERVGYEQYF
J: TRBJ2-7; length: 13; D: .; V: TRBV18; size: .; DNA: TGTGCCAGCTCATCCGCCTCAGGGTACGAGCAGTACTTC; CDR3: CASSSASGYEQYF
J: TRBJ1-2; length: 13; D: .; V: TRBV6-6; size: few; DNA: TGTGCCAGCAGCCCGGACACTCGCTATGGCTACACCTTC; CDR3: CASSPDTRYGYTF
J: TRBJ2-5; length: 13; D: .; V: TRBV28; size: .; DNA: TGTGCCAGCATACAACAGGGAGGAGAGACCCAGTACTTC; CDR3: CASIQQGGETQYF
J: TRBJ2-3; length: 14; D: .; V: TRBV7-3; size: .; DNA: TGTGCCAGCAGCTCACGACGCTCCACAGATACGCAGTATTTT; CDR3: CASSSRRSTDTQYF
J: TRBJ1-2; length: 13; D: .; V: TRBV12-3/TRBV12-4; size: .; DNA: TGTGCCAGCAGTTTAGTAGAAAACTATGGCTACACCTTC; CDR3: CASSLVENYGYTF
J: TRBJ2-7; length: 16; D: .; V: TRBV7-6; size: many; DNA: TGTGCCAGCAGCTCCCGGCAGGGTTACCTCGCCTACGAGCAGTACTTC; CDR3: CASSSRQGYLAYEQYF
J: TRBJ1-2; length: 14; D: .; V: TRBV28; size: .; DNA: TGTGCCAGCAGTTTCCGGCAGGCGATCTATGGCTACACCTTC; CDR3: CASSFRQAIYGYTF
J: TRBJ2-7; length: 14; D: TRBD2; V: TRBV4-3; size: few; DNA: TGCGCCAGCAGCCAAGCGGCGGGGGACTACGAGCAGTACTTC; CDR3: CASSQAAGDYEQYF
J: TRBJ2-5; length: 13; D: .; V: TRBV29-1; size: .; DNA: TGCAGCGGCCAGGGACAACCAAAAGAGACCCAGTACTTC; CDR3: CSGQGQPKETQYF